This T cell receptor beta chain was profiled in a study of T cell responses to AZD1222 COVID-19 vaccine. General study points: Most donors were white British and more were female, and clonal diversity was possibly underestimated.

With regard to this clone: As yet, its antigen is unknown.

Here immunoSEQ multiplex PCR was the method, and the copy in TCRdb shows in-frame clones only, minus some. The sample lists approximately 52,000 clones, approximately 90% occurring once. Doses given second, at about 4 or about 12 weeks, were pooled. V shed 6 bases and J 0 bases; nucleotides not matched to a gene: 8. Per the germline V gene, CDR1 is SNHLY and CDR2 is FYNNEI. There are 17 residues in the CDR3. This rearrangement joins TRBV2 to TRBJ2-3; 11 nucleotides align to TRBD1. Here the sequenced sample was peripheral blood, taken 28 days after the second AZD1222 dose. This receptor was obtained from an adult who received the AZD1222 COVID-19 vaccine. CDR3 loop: CASSTGTGGPSTDTQYF. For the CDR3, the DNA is TGTGCCAGCAGCACCGGGACAGGGGGGCCCAGCACAGATACGCAGTATTTT.